This TCR beta chain stems from a study of shared clonotypes between healthy human individuals. Study-wide findings and caveats: Among non-shared clonotypes, generation probabilities were lower than among those shared by all four donors.

Germline lookup yields CDR1 MNHEY and CDR2 SMNVEV (reference sequence). This CDR3 spans 11 amino acids. V lost 5 bases, J lost 6 bases, and 4 bases lay in between. CD45RO negativity and positive selection for CCR7 defined naive CD8 cells, a population that excluded terminally differentiated effector memory CD45RA+ cells. Comments on this clone: The antigen is unknown. Other DNA sequences from this sample encode an identical CDR3 as well.

DNA at 200 ng, around 30,000 T cell genomes, went into sorted-subset replicate PCRs. This table comes from immunoSEQ multiplex PCR, and its TCRdb copy is limited to in-frame clones, with some not included. The data hold 1.5 million to 2.5 million clones, with around 96% observed a single time. Sample: naive CD8+ T cells sorted from blood. The chain recombines TRBV27 with TRBJ2-2; D gene uncertain. This TCR was recovered from a man younger than 35 in good health. The CDR3 sequence: CASSSAGELFF. The DNA for the CDR3 is TGTGCCAGCAGTAGCGCCGGGGAGCTGTTTTTT.